This TCR beta chain emerged from a study of T cell responses to AZD1222 COVID-19 vaccine. Study-wide points: Clonal diversity was possibly underestimated; the donors were predominantly white British and more often female. The span of vaccine-associated CD4 TCRs extended across spike, with dominance at 160-218 and 743-854. The study sampled repertoires only after the peak T cell response.

Produced via immunoSEQ multiplex PCR; TCRdb's table is partial and in-frame only. The sample yields 150,000 or so clones, roughly nine tenths seen once. Details on this clone: Its target is not known.

Second doses were pooled across both intervals (about 4 or about 12 weeks). V was pared by 0 bases and J by 4 bases, with 7 bases between. Germline CDR1 is SGDLS and CDR2 is YYNGEE. The CDR3 loop spans 13 amino acids. This rearrangement joins TRBV9 to TRBJ1-1, with D unclear. Sequencing used peripheral blood, obtained 28 days after the second AZD1222 dose. The TCR originated in an adult who received the AZD1222 COVID-19 vaccine. CDR3 loop: CASSVDRGTEAFF. The CDR3 DNA is TGTGCCAGCAGCGTAGATCGGGGCACTGAAGCTTTCTTT.